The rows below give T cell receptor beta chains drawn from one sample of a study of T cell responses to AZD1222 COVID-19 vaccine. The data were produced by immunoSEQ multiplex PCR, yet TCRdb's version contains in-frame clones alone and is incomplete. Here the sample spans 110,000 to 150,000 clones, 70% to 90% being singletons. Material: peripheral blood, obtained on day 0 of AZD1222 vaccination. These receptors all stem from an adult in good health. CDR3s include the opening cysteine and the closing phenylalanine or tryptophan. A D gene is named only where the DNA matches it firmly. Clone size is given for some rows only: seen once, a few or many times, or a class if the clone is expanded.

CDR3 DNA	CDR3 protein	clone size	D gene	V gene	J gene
TGTGCCAGCAGTTCGCCCACTAGCGGGAGATTCCAGGAGCAGTTCTTC	CASSSPTSGRFQEQFF	.	TRBD2	TRBV27	TRBJ2-1
TGCGCCAGCAGCTCCCTAGCGGGAAATGAGCAGTTCTTC	CASSSLAGNEQFF	.	TRBD2	TRBV5-1	TRBJ2-1
TGTGCCAGTAGTACCGGACTAGCTCCCCAAGAGACCCAGTACTTC	CASSTGLAPQETQYF	.	TRBD2	TRBV19	TRBJ2-5
TGTGCCAGCAGTTACCGACAGGCCGGTCGTTGGACCATATATTTT	CASSYRQAGRWTIYF	.	.	TRBV6-5	TRBJ1-3
TGTGCCAGCAGCTTAGAGAGTCTCGGGATAGATACGCAGTATTTT	CASSLESLGIDTQYF	.	.	TRBV7-2	TRBJ2-3
TGTGCTAGTGGTTTGTATCTAGCGGGGCTGGCCTACGAGCAGTACTTC	CASGLYLAGLAYEQYF	.	TRBD2	TRBV12-5	TRBJ2-7
TGTGCCAGCAGTTACCTCTGGGGCCGGGCACCGGGACAGGGTCTCAATCAGCCCCAGCATTTT	CASSYLWGRAPGQGLNQPQHF	.	TRBD1	TRBV6-2/TRBV6-3	TRBJ1-5
TGTGCCAGTAGTCCCCCCCCTGTAGGAGACACCATATATTTT	CASSPPPVGDTIYF	.	.	TRBV19	TRBJ1-3
TGTGCCAGCAGATATTGGACAGGGGCAGGGGCTGAAGCTTTCTTT	CASRYWTGAGAEAFF	.	TRBD1	TRBV6-5	TRBJ1-1
TGTGCCAGCAGCCTACTAGCGGGAGGGCCAAACGAGCAGTACTTC	CASSLLAGGPNEQYF	.	TRBD2	TRBV2	TRBJ2-7
TGTGCCAGCAGCAACGACGCAGGCCGCACAGATACGCAGTATTTT	CASSNDAGRTDTQYF	.	.	TRBV9	TRBJ2-3
TGTGCCAGCAGTTCGGACAGAAGCTATGGCTACACCTTC	CASSSDRSYGYTF	.	.	TRBV5-4	TRBJ1-2
TGTGCCAGCAGTGGGGCTAGCGGGGACTCCTACAATGAGCAGTTCTTC	CASSGASGDSYNEQFF	.	TRBD2	TRBV6-4	TRBJ2-1
TGTGCCAGCACCTTTGAAAGCGGGGATCATCAGCCCCAGCATTTT	CASTFESGDHQPQHF	.	.	TRBV6-4	TRBJ1-5
TGCGCCAGCAGCCCCGAAGCAGAACACGATCCCACAGATACGCAGTATTTT	CASSPEAEHDPTDTQYF	once	.	TRBV4-3	TRBJ2-3
TGTGCCACCAGGACAGGTCGCGACACTGAAGCTTTCTTT	CATRTGRDTEAFF	once	TRBD1	TRBV10-3	TRBJ1-1
TGTGCCAGCAGCTTATGGTTGGGCATTCAGTACTTC	CASSLWLGIQYF	.	.	TRBV7-9	TRBJ2-4
TGTGCCAGCAGCTCAGACAGGGGCCTCCCCAATAATTCACCCCTCCACTTT	CASSSDRGLPNNSPLHF	once	TRBD1	TRBV7-9	TRBJ1-6
TGTGCCAGCAGCTTATCCCCAGCGTATAGCACAGATACGCAGTATTTT	CASSLSPAYSTDTQYF	once	.	TRBV7-3	TRBJ2-3
TGTGCCAGCAGCTTAGATTCTGGGGGCGACTCTGGAAACACCATATATTTT	CASSLDSGGDSGNTIYF	.	.	TRBV11-2	TRBJ1-3
TGTGCCAGCAGCACGAGGGACAGGGAGCCCGGGGCCAACGTCCTGACTTTC	CASSTRDREPGANVLTF	.	TRBD1	TRBV7-6	TRBJ2-6
TGTGCCAGCAGCCCAACGCTAGCGGGAGGGCCTGGACCCGAGCAGTACTTC	CASSPTLAGGPGPEQYF	.	TRBD2	TRBV7-9	TRBJ2-7
TGTGCCAGCAGCTTATCGCCAGGGCCCTATCAGCCCCAGCATTTT	CASSLSPGPYQPQHF	.	.	TRBV7-2	TRBJ1-5
TGTGCCACAGGACAGGGGGCCAGCATTCAGTACTTC	CATGQGASIQYF	.	TRBD1	TRBV19	TRBJ2-4
TGTGCCAGCAGCTTAGGCCTCCGGCCGGGAACTGAAGCTTTCTTT	CASSLGLRPGTEAFF	.	.	TRBV7-2	TRBJ1-1
TGTGCCAGCAGTTACGGACAGTTCTCCTACGAGCAGTACTTC	CASSYGQFSYEQYF	.	.	TRBV6-5	TRBJ2-7
TGTGCCAGCAGCCAGGGGGACATTGAAAAACTGTTTTTT	CASSQGDIEKLFF	.	.	TRBV4-2	TRBJ1-4
TGTGCCAGCAGCTTGGGACAGCTGAACACTGAAGCTTTCTTT	CASSLGQLNTEAFF	.	TRBD1	TRBV7-2	TRBJ1-1
TGTGCCAGCACCTCCGAGGGGAGAGGGGTCAATGAGCAGTTCTTC	CASTSEGRGVNEQFF	.	.	TRBV27	TRBJ2-1
TGTGCCAGCAGTGACGTGTTTCAGGTTTACGAGCAGTACTTC	CASSDVFQVYEQYF	.	.	TRBV6-1	TRBJ2-7
TGTGCCAGCAGTTACTGGAATTCACCCCTCCACTTT	CASSYWNSPLHF	.	.	TRBV6-5	TRBJ1-6
TGTGCCAGCAGTTACGCTAGTCCCCACGGGGAGCTGTTTTTT	CASSYASPHGELFF	.	.	TRBV6-5	TRBJ2-2